The TCR beta chain described here comes from a study of shared clonotypes between healthy human individuals. General study points: Unshared clonotypes carried lower generation probabilities than those common to all four donors.

This CDR3 comprises 16 residues. Germline CDR1 SGHRS, CDR2 YFSETQ. Between the trimmed V and J ends, which lost 1 base and 5 bases, there was a span of 18 bases. The donor population consisted of healthy HIV-negative adults with no recent acute infections or vaccinations. CD4+ cells underwent separation, giving CD45RA+ naive and CD45RA-negative memory subsets. Methods used by the authors: For the immunoSEQ data, sequences were junction-only without quality scores, so filtering differed. Produced via immunoSEQ multiplex PCR; TCRdb's table is partial and in-frame only. The V and J calls and clone size are taken from that table; D and trimming were inferred from the DNA. The sample has roughly 2.2 million clones; 85% to 95% are singletons. A remark on this clone: Its antigen is not identified.

The sample taken for sequencing was naive CD4+ T cells from PBMCs. Subset meaning: CD45RA+ positively selected. The TCR originated in a man aged 18 to 30 in good health. Some clones in this sample may be carry-over from other donors' samples. This chain uses TRBV5-1 with TRBJ2-5, with D perhaps TRBD2 (6 bases). In DNA, the CDR3 is TGCGCCAGCAGCTTGACCACCGGGAGATTTGATGAGACCCAGTACTTC. Its translation: CASSLTTGRFDETQYF.